Presented here are 20 T cell receptor beta chains from one specimen sequenced in a study of cytomegalovirus exposure and HLA in healthy donors. The primer mix had 60 Vbeta and 13 Jbeta primers. Here immunoSEQ multiplex PCR was the method, and the copy in TCRdb shows in-frame clones only, minus some. The sample has fewer than 200,000 clones; about 83% are singletons. Sequencing was done on a sample of PBMCs. These receptors were taken from a middle-aged man in good health and CMV-seropositive.

J is TRBJ2-7 and V is TRBV5-6; tentatively, D is TRBD1 (5 bases). CDR1 and CDR2 (germline): SGHDT, YYEEEE. Deletions cut 1 base from V and 1 base from J, with 9 bases between. The CDR3 consists of 14 residues. CDR3: CASSLYRSSYEQYF. CDR3 coding DNA: TGTGCCAGCAGCTTGTACAGGAGTTCCTACGAGCAGTACTTC.

The rearrangement uses TRBV29-1 and TRBJ2-3; 7 nucleotides line up with TRBD2. The V segment lost 6 bases and the J segment 4 bases; nucleotides outside the gene matches: 4. The length of the CDR3 is 12 residues. Germline lookup yields CDR1 SQVTM and CDR2 ANQGSEA. CDR3 coding DNA: TGCAGCGTCGGGGAGGGTCCAGATACGCAGTATTTT. It yields the protein CSVGEGPDTQYF.

J is TRBJ1-2 and V is TRBV27, with D perhaps TRBD1 (6 bases). CDR3 length: 14 amino acids. V lost 1 base and J lost 4, with 10 bases in between. The germline CDR1 and CDR2 sequences are MNHEY and SMNVEV (reference sequence). DNA of the CDR3: TGTGCCAGCAGTTTATGGGGGCAGGGCTATGGCTACACCTTC. This sequence encodes CASSLWGQGYGYTF.

In DNA form, the CDR3 reads TGTGCCAGCAGCTTCGGACTAGCGGACTCAAATGAGCAGTTCTTC. Encoded protein: CASSFGLADSNEQFF. The chain employs TRBV5-6 and TRBJ2-1; 10 bases align to TRBD2. There are 15 residues in the CDR3. V was pared by 2 bases and J by 7 bases, with 6 bases of the junction left unmatched. Germline-derived CDR1 and CDR2 are SGHDT and YYEEEE.

The chain joins TRBV4-3 to TRBJ2-7, with TRBD1 identical over 9 bases. The CDR3 is made up of 15 amino acids. Losses at the gene ends were 4 bases for V and 5 bases for J; bases not matched to a gene: 9. Germline V gene lookup returns CDR1 LGHNA and CDR2 YSLEER. The CDR3 DNA sequence: TGCGCCAGCAGCCGGGGCGGGACAGGGACGGACGAGCAGTACTTC. Translated: CASSRGGTGTDEQYF.

The chain joins TRBV10-3 to TRBJ2-3, with D maybe TRBD2 (6 bases). This CDR3 spans 14 amino acids. The germline CDR1 and CDR2 sequences are ENHRY and SYGVKD. Trimming took off 6 bases at V and 3 bases at J, with 13 bases between the two ends. Written as DNA, the CDR3 is TGTGCCATCAGGGAACGGGAGATGACAGATACGCAGTATTTT. This codes for CAIREREMTDTQYF.

This chain's CDR3 is CASSPSRTGRETQYF. The CDR3, as DNA: TGTGCCAGCAGCCCCTCCCGGACAGGGCGAGAGACCCAGTACTTC. The rearrangement joins TRBV11-1 to TRBJ2-5; 8 bases match TRBD1. Germline CDR1 SGHAT, CDR2 FQDESV (reference sequence). The CDR3 covers 15 residues. V trimming: 5 bases; J trimming: 4 bases; junction bases outside the gene matches: 9.

This sequence joins TRBV7-8 and TRBJ2-3, with 11 bases lining up with TRBD2. V gave up 0 bases and J gave up 4 bases; unmatched junction bases: 18. Per germline, CDR1 SGHVS and CDR2 FQNEAQ. The length of the CDR3 is 21 residues. The CDR3 bases are TGTGCCAGCAGCTTAGCAAAGACTAGCGGGACGGGACTTGAGGGTGCAGATACGCAGTATTTT. Encoded protein: CASSLAKTSGTGLEGADTQYF.

This clone was counted a few times. The chain uses TRBV7-2 and TRBJ2-3; 8 bases agree with TRBD2. Trimming at V came to 4 bases and at J to 3 bases, leaving 12 bases not matched to a gene. Germline lookup yields CDR1 SGHTA and CDR2 FQGNSA. The CDR3 consists of 17 residues. The chain's CDR3 is CASSSSLAGRSTDTQYF. The DNA of the CDR3 is TGTGCCAGCAGCTCTTCCTTAGCGGGAAGGTCAACAGATACGCAGTATTTT.

The rearrangement links TRBV28 to TRBJ2-7; perhaps TRBD2 as D (6 bases). CDR1 and CDR2 from the germline V gene are MDHEN and SYDVKM. Trimming removed 1 base from V and 2 bases from J, with 15 bases in between. This CDR3 contains 16 residues. The CDR3 bases are TGTGCCAGCAGTTTATCACCGGGACCGGGGGCCTACGAGCAGTACTTC. This codes for CASSLSPGPGAYEQYF.

This chain connects TRBV21-1 to TRBJ2-3; TRBD2 is the table's D call, not checked against the DNA. TRBV21-1 is a pseudogene segment. The CDR3 loop spans 14 amino acids. The CDR3 here is CASSKLERADTQYF. The CDR3 nucleotides are TGTGCCAGCAGCAAACTTGAGCGCGCAGATACGCAGTATTTT.

The chain combines TRBV19 with TRBJ2-1, with D perhaps matching TRBD2 (5 bases). The CDR3 runs 14 residues. Deletions cut 4 bases from V and 5 bases from J, with 12 bases between. The germline gives CDR1 LNHDA, CDR2 SQIVND (reference sequence). CDR3 residues: CASSNRPLDNEQFF. The CDR3 coding sequence is TGTGCCAGTAGTAACCGGCCACTAGACAATGAGCAGTTCTTC.

The V and J genes are TRBV28 and TRBJ1-4, with D possibly TRBD1 on 5 matching bases. There are 15 residues in the CDR3. The germline V gene encodes CDR1 MDHEN and CDR2 SYDVKM. The V end was cut by 5 bases, the J end by 7 bases, with 17 bases between. The CDR3 DNA is TGTGCCAGCAGTCCCCTGGGGCAGGGAATTGAAAAACTGTTTTTT. This gives the protein CASSPLGQGIEKLFF.

CDR3 residues: CASSLVLAGLGEQYF. CDR3 coding DNA: TGTGCCAGCAGCTTAGTTCTAGCGGGACTCGGCGAGCAGTACTTC. This chain links TRBV13 with TRBJ2-7, with 9 bases that match TRBD2. The J segment lost 6 bases and the V segment lost 1 base, leaving 7 bases of the junction unmatched. CDR3 length equals 15 residues. Germline values: CDR1 PRHDT, CDR2 FYEKMQ (reference sequence).

The chain employs TRBV5-1 and TRBJ2-1, with D perhaps matching TRBD1 (5 bases). V was cut by 4 bases and J by 10 bases, with 18 bases left in between. This CDR3 comprises 14 residues. Germline V gives CDR1 SGHRS, CDR2 YFSETQ. CDR3 DNA sequence: TGCGCCAGCAGCCTCCACGCCCGGACACCCGAGCAGTTCTTC. Protein sequence: CASSLHARTPEQFF.

The CDR3 spells CASSPRSGRGTDTQYF. CDR3 nucleotide sequence: TGTGCCAGCAGTCCTCGGAGCGGGAGAGGGACAGATACGCAGTATTTT. The chain employs TRBV27 and TRBJ2-3; 8 bases line up with TRBD2. There are 16 residues in the CDR3. Trimming cost V 5 bases and J 3 bases; bases outside gene matches: 10. Germline V gives CDR1 MNHEY, CDR2 SMNVEV (reference sequence).

The V and J genes are TRBV7-2 and TRBJ2-7; 10 nucleotides agree with TRBD1. This CDR3 has 17 amino acids. V was clipped by 0 bases and J by 5 bases; unmatched bases: 10. Germline CDR1 reads SGHTA; CDR2 reads FQGNSA. The CDR3 bases are TGTGCCAGCAGCTTAGCTGGACAGGGGGTTGGAAGGAACGAGCAGTACTTC. Translation: CASSLAGQGVGRNEQYF.

This sequence joins TRBV9 and TRBJ2-7; 12 nucleotides line up with TRBD2. CDR3 length: 14 amino acids. J gave up 4 bases and V 2 bases, and 1 base lay outside the gene matches. Germline V CDR1 and CDR2: SGDLS, YYNGEE. Written as DNA, the CDR3 is TGTGCCAGCAGCGTGGGGACTAGCGGGTACGAGCAGTACTTC. This codes for CASSVGTSGYEQYF.

The chain combines TRBV9 with TRBJ2-7; 9 bases are a match to TRBD1. This CDR3 has 14 residues. Looked up from germline, CDR1 is SGDLS and CDR2 is YYNGEE. The V and J ends lost 3 bases and 0 bases, in that order; junction bases with no gene match: 1. In nucleotides, the CDR3 is TGTGCCAGCAGCGGGGGACAGGGCTCCTACGAGCAGTACTTC. It specifies CASSGGQGSYEQYF.

This clone was recorded only once. J is TRBJ2-1 and V is TRBV5-5; a weak D match, TRBD1 (5 bases). CDR1 and CDR2 (germline): SGHKS, YYEKEE (reference sequence). Between the trimmed V and J ends, which lost 0 bases and 8 bases, there was a span of 9 bases. This CDR3 contains 13 residues. CDR3 in amino acids: CASSLGQGYEQFF. The CDR3 nucleotides are TGTGCCAGCAGCTTGGGCCAGGGCTATGAGCAGTTCTTC.